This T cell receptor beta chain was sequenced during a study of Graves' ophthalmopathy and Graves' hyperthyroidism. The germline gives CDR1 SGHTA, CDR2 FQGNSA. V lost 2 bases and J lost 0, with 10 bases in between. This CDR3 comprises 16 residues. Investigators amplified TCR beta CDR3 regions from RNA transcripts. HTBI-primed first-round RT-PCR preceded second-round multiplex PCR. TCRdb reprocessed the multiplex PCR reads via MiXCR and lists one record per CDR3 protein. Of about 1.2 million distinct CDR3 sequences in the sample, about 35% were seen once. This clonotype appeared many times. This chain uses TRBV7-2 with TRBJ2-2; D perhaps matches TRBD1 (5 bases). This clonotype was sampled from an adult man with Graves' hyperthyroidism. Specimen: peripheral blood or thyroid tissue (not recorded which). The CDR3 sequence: CASSLFSGTNTGELFF. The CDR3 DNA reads TGTGCCAGCAGCTTATTTTCAGGGACGAACACCGGGGAGCTGTTTTTT.